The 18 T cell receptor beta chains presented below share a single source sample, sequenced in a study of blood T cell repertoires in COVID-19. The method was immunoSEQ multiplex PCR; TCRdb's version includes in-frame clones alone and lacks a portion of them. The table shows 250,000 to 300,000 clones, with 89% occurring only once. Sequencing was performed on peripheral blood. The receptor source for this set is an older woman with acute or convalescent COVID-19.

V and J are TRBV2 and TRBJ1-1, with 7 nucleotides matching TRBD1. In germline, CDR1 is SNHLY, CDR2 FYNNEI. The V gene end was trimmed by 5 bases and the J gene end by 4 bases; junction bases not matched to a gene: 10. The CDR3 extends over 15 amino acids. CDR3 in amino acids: CASSRQGDVSTEAFF. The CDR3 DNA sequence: TGTGCCAGCAGTCGACAGGGAGATGTGTCCACTGAAGCTTTCTTT.

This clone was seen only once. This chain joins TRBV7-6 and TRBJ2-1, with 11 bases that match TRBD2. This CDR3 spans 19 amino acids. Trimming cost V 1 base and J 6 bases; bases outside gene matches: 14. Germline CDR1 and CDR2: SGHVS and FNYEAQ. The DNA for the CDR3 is TGTGCCAGCAGCTTAGTCGTGTGGTCCAGACTAGCGGGGAGCAATGAGCAGTTCTTC. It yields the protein CASSLVVWSRLAGSNEQFF.

The CDR3 protein is CASSFSSYEQYF. In nucleotides, the CDR3 is TGTGCCAGCAGCTTTTCGTCGTACGAGCAGTACTTC. The chain carries TRBV7-8 and TRBJ2-7, with D unresolved. Trimming took off 3 bases at V and 4 bases at J, with 7 bases between the two ends. The V gene's germline CDR1 is SGHVS and CDR2 FQNEAQ. CDR3 size: 12 residues.

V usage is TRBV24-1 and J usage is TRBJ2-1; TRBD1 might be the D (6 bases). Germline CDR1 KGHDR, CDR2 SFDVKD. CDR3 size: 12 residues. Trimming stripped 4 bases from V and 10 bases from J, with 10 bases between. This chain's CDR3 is CATSDPTGEQFF. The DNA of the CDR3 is TGTGCCACCAGTGACCCTACAGGGGAGCAGTTCTTC.

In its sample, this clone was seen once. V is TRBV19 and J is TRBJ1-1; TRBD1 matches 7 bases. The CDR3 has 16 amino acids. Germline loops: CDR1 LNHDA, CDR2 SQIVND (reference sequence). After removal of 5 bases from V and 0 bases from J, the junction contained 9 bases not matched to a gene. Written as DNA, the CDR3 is TGTGCCAGTAGTTTCGCACACGGGACAGTGAACACTGAAGCTTTCTTT. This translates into CASSFAHGTVNTEAFF.

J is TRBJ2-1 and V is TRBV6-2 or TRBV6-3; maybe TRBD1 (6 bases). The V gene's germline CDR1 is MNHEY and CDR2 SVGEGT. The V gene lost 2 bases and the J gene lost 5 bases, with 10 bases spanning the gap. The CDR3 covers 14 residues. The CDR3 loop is CASSYRGTHNEQFF. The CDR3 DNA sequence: TGTGCCAGCAGTTACAGGGGGACACACAATGAGCAGTTCTTC.

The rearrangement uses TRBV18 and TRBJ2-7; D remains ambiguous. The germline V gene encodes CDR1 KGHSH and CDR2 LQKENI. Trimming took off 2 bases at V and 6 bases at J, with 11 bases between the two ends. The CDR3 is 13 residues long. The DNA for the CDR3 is TGTGCCAGCTCACCAGAACTAAGATTCGAGCAGTACTTC. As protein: CASSPELRFEQYF.

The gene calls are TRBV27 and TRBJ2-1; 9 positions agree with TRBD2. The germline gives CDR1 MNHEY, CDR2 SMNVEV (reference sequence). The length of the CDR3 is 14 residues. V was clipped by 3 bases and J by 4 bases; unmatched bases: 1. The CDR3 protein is CASSFAGGYNEQFF. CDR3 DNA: TGTGCCAGCAGTTTTGCGGGGGGGTACAATGAGCAGTTCTTC.

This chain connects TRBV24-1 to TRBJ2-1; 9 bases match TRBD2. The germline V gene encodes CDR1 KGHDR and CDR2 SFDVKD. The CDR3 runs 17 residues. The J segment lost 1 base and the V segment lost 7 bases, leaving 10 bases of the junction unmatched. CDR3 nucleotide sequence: TGTGCCACCAGACTAGATAGCGGGAGAGCGTCCTACAATGAGCAGTTCTTC. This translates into CATRLDSGRASYNEQFF.

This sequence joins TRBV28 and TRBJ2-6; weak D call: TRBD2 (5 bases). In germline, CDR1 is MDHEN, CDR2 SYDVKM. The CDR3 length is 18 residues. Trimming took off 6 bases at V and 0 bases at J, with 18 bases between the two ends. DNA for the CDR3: TGTGCCAGCAGATCCCCGGGGTTTAGGAACTCTGGGGCCAACGTCCTGACTTTC. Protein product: CASRSPGFRNSGANVLTF.

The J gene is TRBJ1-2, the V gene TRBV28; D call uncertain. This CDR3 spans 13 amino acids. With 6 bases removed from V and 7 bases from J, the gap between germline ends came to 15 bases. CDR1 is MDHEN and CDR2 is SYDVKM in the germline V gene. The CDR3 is CASSSQSFGGYTF. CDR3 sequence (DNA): TGTGCCAGCAGCTCACAGTCGTTCGGTGGCTACACCTTC.

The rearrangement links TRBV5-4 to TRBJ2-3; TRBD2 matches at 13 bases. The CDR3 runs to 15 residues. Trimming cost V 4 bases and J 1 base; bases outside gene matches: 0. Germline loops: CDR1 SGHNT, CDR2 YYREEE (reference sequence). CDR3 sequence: CASSGLAGGTDTQYF. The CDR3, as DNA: TGTGCCAGCAGCGGACTAGCGGGAGGCACAGATACGCAGTATTTT.

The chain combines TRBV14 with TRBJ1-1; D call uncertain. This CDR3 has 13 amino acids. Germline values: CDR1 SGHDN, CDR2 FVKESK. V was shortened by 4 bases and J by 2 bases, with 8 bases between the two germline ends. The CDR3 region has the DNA TGTGCCAGCAGCCCAGGAACAAACACTGAAGCTTTCTTT. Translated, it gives CASSPGTNTEAFF.

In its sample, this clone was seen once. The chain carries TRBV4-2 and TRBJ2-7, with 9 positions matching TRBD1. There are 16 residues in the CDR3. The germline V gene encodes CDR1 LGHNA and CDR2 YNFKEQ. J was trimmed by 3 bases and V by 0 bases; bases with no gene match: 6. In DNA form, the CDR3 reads TGTGCCAGCAGCCAAGAGACCGGGACAGGGAGCTACGAGCAGTACTTC. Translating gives CASSQETGTGSYEQYF.

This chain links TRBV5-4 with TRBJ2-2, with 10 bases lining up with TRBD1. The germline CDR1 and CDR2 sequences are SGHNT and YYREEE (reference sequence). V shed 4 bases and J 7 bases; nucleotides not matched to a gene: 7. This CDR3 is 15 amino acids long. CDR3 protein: CASSLRTGGGGELFF. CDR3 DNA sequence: TGTGCCAGCAGCCTCCGGACAGGGGGTGGCGGGGAGCTGTTTTTT. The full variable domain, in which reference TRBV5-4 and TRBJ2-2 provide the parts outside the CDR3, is ETGVTQSPTHLIKTRGQQVTLRCSSQSGHNTVSWYQQALGQGPQFIFQYYREEENGRGNFPPRFSGLQFPNYSSELNVNALELDDSALYLCASSLRTGGGGELFFGEGSRLTVL.

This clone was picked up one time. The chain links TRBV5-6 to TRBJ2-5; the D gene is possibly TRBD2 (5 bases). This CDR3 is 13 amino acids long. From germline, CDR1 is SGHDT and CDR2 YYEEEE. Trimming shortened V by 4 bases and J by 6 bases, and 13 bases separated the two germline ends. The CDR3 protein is CASSQDSKKTQYF. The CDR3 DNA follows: TGTGCCAGCAGCCAGGACTCTAAGAAGACCCAGTACTTC.

The chain's CDR3 is CASSQGATGGTDTQYF. The CDR3 nucleotides are TGTGCCAGCAGCCAAGGCGCGACAGGGGGCACAGATACGCAGTATTTT. The chain joins TRBV3-1 (or the pseudogene TRBV3-2) to TRBJ2-3, with 8 positions matching TRBD1. The CDR3 is made up of 16 amino acids. The J segment lost 1 base and the V segment lost 1 base, leaving 4 bases of the junction unmatched. CDR1 and CDR2 from the germline V gene are LGHDT and YNNKEL (reference sequence).

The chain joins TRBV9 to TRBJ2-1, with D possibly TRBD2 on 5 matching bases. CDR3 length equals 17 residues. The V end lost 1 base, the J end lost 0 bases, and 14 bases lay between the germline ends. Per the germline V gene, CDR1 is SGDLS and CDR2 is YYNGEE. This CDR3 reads CASSVSDAGRSYNEQFF. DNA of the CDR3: TGTGCCAGCAGCGTATCCGACGCGGGTCGCTCCTACAATGAGCAGTTCTTC.